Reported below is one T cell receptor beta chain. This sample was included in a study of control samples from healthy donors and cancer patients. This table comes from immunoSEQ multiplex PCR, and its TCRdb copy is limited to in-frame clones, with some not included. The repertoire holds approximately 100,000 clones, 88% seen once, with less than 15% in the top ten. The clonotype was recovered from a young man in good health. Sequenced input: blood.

CDR3: CASSLGGRRRGYTF. CDR3 DNA sequence: TGTGCCAGCAGCCTCGGGGGGAGACGGCGAGGCTACACCTTC. The chain recombines TRBV3-1 (or the pseudogene TRBV3-2) with TRBJ1-2, with D tentatively TRBD1 (5 bases). V was pared by 4 bases and J by 8 bases, with 17 bases between. This CDR3 comprises 14 residues. Germline lookup yields CDR1 LGHDT and CDR2 YNNKEL (reference sequence).